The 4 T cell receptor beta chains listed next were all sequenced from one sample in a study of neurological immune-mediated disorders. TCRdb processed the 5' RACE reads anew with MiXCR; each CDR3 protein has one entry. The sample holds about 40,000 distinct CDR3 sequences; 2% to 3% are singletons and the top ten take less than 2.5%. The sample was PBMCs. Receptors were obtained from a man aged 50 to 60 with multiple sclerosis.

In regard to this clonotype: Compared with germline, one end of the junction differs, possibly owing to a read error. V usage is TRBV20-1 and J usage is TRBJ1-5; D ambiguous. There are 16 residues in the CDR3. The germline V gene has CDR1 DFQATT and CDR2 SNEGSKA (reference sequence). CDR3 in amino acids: CSVASRTSRSNQPQNF. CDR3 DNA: TGCAGTGTTGCGTCCAGGACGTCCAGGAGCAATCAGCCCCAGAATTTT.

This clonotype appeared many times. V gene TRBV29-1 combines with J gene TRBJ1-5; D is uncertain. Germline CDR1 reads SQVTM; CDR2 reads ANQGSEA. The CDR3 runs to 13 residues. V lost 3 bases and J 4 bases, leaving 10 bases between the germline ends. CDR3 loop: CSVDGPGNQPQHF. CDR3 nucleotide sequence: TGCAGCGTTGACGGTCCGGGGAATCAGCCCCAGCATTTT.

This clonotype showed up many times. The CDR3: CASSKTGMENGYTF. CDR3 coding DNA: TGCGCCAGCAGCAAAACAGGGATGGAGAATGGCTACACCTTC. J is TRBJ1-2 and V is TRBV5-1, with a tentative D call TRBD1 (6 bases). Germline lookup yields CDR1 SGHRS and CDR2 YFSETQ. The germline V and J ends were trimmed by 4 bases and 6 bases, with 16 bases remaining between them. The CDR3 has 14 amino acids.

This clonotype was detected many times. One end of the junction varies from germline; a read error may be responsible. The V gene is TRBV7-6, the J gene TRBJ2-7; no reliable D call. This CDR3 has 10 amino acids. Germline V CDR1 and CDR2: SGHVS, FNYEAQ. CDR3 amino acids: CASSSSEQYF. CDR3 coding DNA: TGTGCCAGCAGCTCCTCCGAGCAGTACTTC.